This T cell receptor beta chain was sequenced in a study of cytomegalovirus exposure and HLA in healthy donors. Germline trimming cut 3 bases from V and 7 bases from J; bases unmatched to any gene: 8. The CDR3 contains 15 residues. CDR1 is SGHTA, CDR2 FQGNSA, per germline. Both 60 Vbeta primers and 13 Jbeta primers went into the PCR. This table comes from immunoSEQ multiplex PCR, and its TCRdb copy is limited to in-frame clones, with some not included. The table includes approximately 190,000 clones, 82% detected once. This receptor was identified in a woman aged 18-35 years in good health and CMV-seronegative. The chain couples TRBV7-2 to TRBJ1-4; 7 bases are shared with TRBD1. The sample consisted of PBMCs. The CDR3 nucleotides read TGTGCCAGCAGCTTCGATTCGACAGGGAGTGAAAAACTGTTTTTT. The encoded protein is CASSFDSTGSEKLFF.